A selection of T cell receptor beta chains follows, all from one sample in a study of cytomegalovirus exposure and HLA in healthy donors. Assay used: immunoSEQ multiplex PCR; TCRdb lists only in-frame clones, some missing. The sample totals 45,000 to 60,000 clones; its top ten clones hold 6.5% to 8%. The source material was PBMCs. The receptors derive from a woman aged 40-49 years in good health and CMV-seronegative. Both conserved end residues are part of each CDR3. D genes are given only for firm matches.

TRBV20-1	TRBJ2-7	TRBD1	CSPRGGSEQYF	TGCAGCCCAAGAGGGGGCTCCGAGCAGTACTTC
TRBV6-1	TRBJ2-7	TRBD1	CASSVGQGVSYEQYF	TGTGCCAGCAGCGTCGGACAGGGGGTCTCCTACGAGCAGTACTTC
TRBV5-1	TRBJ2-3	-	CASSAGTRPDTQYF	TGCGCCAGCAGCGCCGGGACTCGGCCTGATACGCAGTATTTT
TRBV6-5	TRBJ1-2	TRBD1	CASRTGGVYGYTF	TGTGCCAGCAGAACAGGGGGGGTCTATGGCTACACCTTC
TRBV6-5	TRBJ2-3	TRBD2	CASSLAGATDTQYF	TGTGCCAGCAGCCTAGCGGGGGCCACAGATACGCAGTATTTT
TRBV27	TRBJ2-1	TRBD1	CASSSRTGWNEQFF	TGTGCCAGCAGTTCACGGACAGGGTGGAATGAGCAGTTCTTC
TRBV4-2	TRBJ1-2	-	CASSPPGYGYTF	TGTGCCAGCAGCCCCCCGGGCTATGGCTACACCTTC
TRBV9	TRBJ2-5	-	CASSAQGFVETQYF	TGTGCCAGCAGCGCGCAGGGGTTTGTCGAGACCCAGTACTTC
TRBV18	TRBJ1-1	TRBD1	CASSPMGQGGTEAFF	TGTGCCAGCTCACCCATGGGACAGGGAGGAACTGAAGCTTTCTTT
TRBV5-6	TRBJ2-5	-	CASSFSGRYQETQYF	TGTGCCAGCAGCTTTAGCGGCCGGTACCAAGAGACCCAGTACTTC
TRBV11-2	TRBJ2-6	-	CASSLSFGANVLTF	TGTGCCAGCAGCCTCTCCTTTGGGGCCAACGTCCTGACTTTC
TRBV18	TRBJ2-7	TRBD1	CASSLGQGWDEQYF	TGTGCCAGCTCACTCGGACAGGGCTGGGACGAGCAGTACTTC
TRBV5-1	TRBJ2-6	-	CASSPGGGEGANVLTF	TGCGCCAGCAGCCCCGGAGGGGGCGAAGGGGCCAACGTCCTGACTTTC
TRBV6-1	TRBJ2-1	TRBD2	CASSVQREEWANEQFF	TGTGCCAGCAGTGTCCAGCGGGAGGAGTGGGCCAATGAGCAGTTCTTC
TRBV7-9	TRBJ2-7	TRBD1	CASSLGWDSSYEQYF	TGTGCCAGCAGCTTAGGCTGGGACAGCTCCTACGAGCAGTACTTC
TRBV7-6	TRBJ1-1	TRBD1	CASSGQGFPEAFF	TGTGCCAGCAGCGGACAGGGGTTCCCTGAAGCTTTCTTT
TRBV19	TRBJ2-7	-	CASSIPGRGAYEQYF	TGTGCCAGTAGTATCCCCGGCCGGGGAGCCTACGAGCAGTACTTC
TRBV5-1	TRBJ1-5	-	CASSLELNQPQHF	TGCGCCAGCAGCTTGGAGCTCAATCAGCCCCAGCATTTT
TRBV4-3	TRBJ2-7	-	CASSQVLASNDPSEQYF	TGCGCCAGCAGCCAAGTACTAGCCTCAAACGACCCCTCCGAGCAGTACTTC
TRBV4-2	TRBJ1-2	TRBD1	CASSPQGGDGGYTF	TGTGCCAGCAGCCCCCAGGGGGGAGACGGAGGCTACACCTTC
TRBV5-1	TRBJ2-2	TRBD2	CASSTGTTNTGELFF	TGCGCCAGCAGTACCGGGACTACTAACACCGGGGAGCTGTTTTTT
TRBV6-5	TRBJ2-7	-	CASSPRRDLPYEQYF	TGTGCCAGCAGTCCTCGCCGGGACTTGCCCTACGAGCAGTACTTC
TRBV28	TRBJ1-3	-	CASSPTGTPSGNTIYF	TGTGCCAGCAGCCCTACAGGTACCCCCTCTGGAAACACCATATATTTT
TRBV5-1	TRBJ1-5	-	CASSLGGSNQPQHF	TGCGCCAGCAGCTTAGGAGGGAGCAATCAGCCCCAGCATTTT
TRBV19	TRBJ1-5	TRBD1	CASSRIGTGQQPQHF	TGTGCCAGTAGTCGAATCGGGACAGGGCAACAGCCCCAGCATTTT
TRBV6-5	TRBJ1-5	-	CASSLDSSNQPQHF	TGTGCCAGCAGTCTGGACAGTTCCAATCAGCCCCAGCATTTT
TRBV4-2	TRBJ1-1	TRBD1	CASSPPDRPTEAFF	TGTGCCAGCAGCCCTCCGGACAGGCCAACTGAAGCTTTCTTT
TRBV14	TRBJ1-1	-	CASSLQVDTEAFF	TGTGCCAGCAGCCTTCAGGTGGACACTGAAGCTTTCTTT
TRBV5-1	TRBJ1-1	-	CASSFLPADTEAFF	TGCGCCAGCAGCTTCCTTCCTGCGGACACTGAAGCTTTCTTT
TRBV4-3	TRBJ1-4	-	CASSHTQDATNEKLFF	TGCGCCAGCAGCCATACGCAGGATGCAACTAATGAAAAACTGTTTTTT
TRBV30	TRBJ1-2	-	CAWSVLLSYGYTF	TGTGCCTGGAGTGTACTGCTTAGCTATGGCTACACCTTC
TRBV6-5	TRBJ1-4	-	CASSSGGATNEKLFF	TGTGCCAGCAGTTCTGGGGGCGCAACTAATGAAAAACTGTTTTTT
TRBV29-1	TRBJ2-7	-	CSATGNTYEQYF	TGCAGCGCTACCGGGAACACCTACGAGCAGTACTTC
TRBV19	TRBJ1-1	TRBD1	CASSIPRGSGNTEAFF	TGTGCCAGTAGTATCCCCAGGGGGAGTGGGAACACTGAAGCTTTCTTT
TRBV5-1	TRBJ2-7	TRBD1	CASSLSGTGVHEQYF	TGCGCCAGCAGCTTGTCCGGGACAGGGGTACACGAGCAGTACTTC
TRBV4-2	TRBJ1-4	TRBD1	CASSETGTDNEKLFF	TGTGCCAGCAGTGAGACAGGGACAGATAATGAAAAACTGTTTTTT
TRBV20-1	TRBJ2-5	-	CSGTGGTDQYF	TGCAGCGGGACTGGCGGGACGGACCAGTACTTC
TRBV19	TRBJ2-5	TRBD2	CASSTGLAGGETQYF	TGTGCCAGTAGTACGGGACTAGCGGGAGGAGAGACCCAGTACTTC
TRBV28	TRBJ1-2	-	CASSTNYGYTF	TGTGCCAGCAGTACAAACTATGGCTACACCTTC
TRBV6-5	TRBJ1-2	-	CASRPTASLPDTF	TGTGCCAGCAGGCCTACAGCCTCCCTCCCGGACACCTTC
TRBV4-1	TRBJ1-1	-	CASSQDRENTEAFF	TGCGCCAGCAGCCAAGACAGGGAGAACACTGAAGCTTTCTTT
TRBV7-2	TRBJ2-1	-	CASSLSGSSYNEQFF	TGTGCCAGCAGTTTATCGGGGTCCTCCTACAATGAGCAGTTCTTC
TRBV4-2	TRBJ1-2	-	CASSQDGTQRYGYTF	TGTGCCAGCAGCCAAGACGGTACCCAGCGCTATGGCTACACCTTC
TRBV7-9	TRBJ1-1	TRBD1	CASSFQQGTEAFF	TGTGCCAGCAGTTTCCAACAGGGGACTGAAGCTTTCTTT
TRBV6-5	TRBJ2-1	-	CASSPGWTTEQFF	TGTGCCAGCAGTCCAGGATGGACTACTGAGCAGTTCTTC
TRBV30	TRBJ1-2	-	CAWVMTGVSYGYTF	TGTGCCTGGGTAATGACAGGTGTTAGCTATGGCTACACCTTC
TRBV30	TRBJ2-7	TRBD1	CAWRFRGHGEQYF	TGTGCCTGGAGGTTTAGGGGGCATGGCGAGCAGTACTTC
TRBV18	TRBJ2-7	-	CASSPETGTREQYF	TGTGCCAGCTCACCAGAGACAGGGACTCGCGAGCAGTACTTC
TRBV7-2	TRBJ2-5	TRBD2	CASSLDGRAAETQYF	TGTGCCAGCAGCTTAGACGGGAGGGCCGCGGAGACCCAGTACTTC
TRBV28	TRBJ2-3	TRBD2	CASRRPGLGTDTQYF	TGTGCCAGCAGGCGTCCGGGACTAGGGACAGATACGCAGTATTTT
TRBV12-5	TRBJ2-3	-	CASGLQQGSSQYF	TGTGCTAGTGGTCTCCAACAGGGTTCCTCGCAGTATTTT
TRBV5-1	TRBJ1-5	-	CASSWGPGEGQPQHF	TGCGCCAGCAGCTGGGGCCCCGGGGAGGGTCAGCCCCAGCATTTT